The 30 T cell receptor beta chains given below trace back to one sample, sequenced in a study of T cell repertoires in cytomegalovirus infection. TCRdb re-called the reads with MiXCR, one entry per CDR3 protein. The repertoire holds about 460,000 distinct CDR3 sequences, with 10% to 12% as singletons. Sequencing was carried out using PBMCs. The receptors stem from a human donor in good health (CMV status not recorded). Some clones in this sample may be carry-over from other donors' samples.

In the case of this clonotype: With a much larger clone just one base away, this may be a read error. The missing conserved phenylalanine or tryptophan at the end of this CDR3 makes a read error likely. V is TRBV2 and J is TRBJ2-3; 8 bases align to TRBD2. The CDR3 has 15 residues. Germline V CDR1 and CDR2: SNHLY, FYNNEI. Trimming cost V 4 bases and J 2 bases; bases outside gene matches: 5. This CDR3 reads CASSVAGRNTDTQYL. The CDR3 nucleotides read TGTGCCAGCAGTGTAGCGGGGAGGAACACAGATACGCAGTATCTT.

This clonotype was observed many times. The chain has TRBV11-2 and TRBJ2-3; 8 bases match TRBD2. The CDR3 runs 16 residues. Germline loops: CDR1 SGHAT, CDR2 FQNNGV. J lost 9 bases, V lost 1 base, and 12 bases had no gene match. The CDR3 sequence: CASSLGTGGPEGTQYF. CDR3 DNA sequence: TGTGCCAGCAGCTTAGGAACGGGAGGGCCGGAGGGAACGCAGTATTTT.

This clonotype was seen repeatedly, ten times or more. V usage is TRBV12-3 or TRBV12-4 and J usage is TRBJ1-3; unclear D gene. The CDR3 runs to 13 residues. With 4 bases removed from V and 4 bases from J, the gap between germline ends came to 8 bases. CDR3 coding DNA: TGTGCCAGCAGTTGGGTAGAAGGAAACACCATATATTTT. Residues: CASSWVEGNTIYF.

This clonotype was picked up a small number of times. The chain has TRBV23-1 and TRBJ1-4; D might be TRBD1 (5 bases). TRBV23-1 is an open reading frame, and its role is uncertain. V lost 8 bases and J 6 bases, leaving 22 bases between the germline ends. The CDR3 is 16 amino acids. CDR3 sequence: CASGGRGLCGDEKLFF. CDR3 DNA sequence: TGCGCCAGCGGGGGACGGGGGTTGTGCGGTGATGAAAAACTGTTTTTT.

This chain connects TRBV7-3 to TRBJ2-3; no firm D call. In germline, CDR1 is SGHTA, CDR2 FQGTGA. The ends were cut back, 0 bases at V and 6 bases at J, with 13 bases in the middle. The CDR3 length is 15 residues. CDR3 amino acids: CASSLTILPPDTQYF. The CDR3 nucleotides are TGTGCCAGCAGCTTAACAATACTTCCTCCCGATACGCAGTATTTT. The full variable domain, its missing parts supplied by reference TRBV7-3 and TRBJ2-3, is GAGVSQTPSNKVTEKGKYVELRCDPISGHTALYWYRQSLGQGPEFLIYFQGTGAADDSGLPNDRFFAVRPEGSVSTLKIQRTERGDSAVYLCASSLTILPPDTQYFGPGTRLTVL.

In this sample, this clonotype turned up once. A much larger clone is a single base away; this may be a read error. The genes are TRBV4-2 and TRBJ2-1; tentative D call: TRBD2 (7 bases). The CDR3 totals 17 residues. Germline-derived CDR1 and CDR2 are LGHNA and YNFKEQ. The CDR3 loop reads CTSSQEGGAGTNNEQFF. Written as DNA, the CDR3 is TGTACCAGCAGCCAAGAAGGGGGGGCGGGAACGAACAATGAGCAGTTCTTC.

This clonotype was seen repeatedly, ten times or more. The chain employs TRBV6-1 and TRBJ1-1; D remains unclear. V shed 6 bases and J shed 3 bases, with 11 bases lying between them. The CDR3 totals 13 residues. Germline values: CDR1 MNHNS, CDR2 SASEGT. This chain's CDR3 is CASSKERDTEAFF. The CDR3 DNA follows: TGTGCCAGCAGCAAGGAACGGGACACTGAAGCTTTCTTT.

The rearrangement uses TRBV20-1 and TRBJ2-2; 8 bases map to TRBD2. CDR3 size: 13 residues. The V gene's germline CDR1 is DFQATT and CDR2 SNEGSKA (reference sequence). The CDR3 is CRSGAGDTGELFF. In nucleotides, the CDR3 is TGCAGAAGCGGAGCGGGAGACACCGGGGAGCTGTTTTTT.

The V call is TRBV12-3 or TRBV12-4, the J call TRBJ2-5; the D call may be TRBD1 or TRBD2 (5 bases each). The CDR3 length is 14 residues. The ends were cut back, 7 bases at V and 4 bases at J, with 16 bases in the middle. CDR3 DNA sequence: TGTGCCAGCACTAATCATGGGGACGTAGAGACCCAGTACTTC. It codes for CASTNHGDVETQYF.

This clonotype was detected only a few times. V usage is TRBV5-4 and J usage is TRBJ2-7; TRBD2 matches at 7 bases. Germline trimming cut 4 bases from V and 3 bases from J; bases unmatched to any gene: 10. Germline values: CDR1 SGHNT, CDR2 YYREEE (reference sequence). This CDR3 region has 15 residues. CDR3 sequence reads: CASSKATGTNYEQYF. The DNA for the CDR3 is TGTGCCAGCAGCAAAGCAACCGGGACTAACTACGAGCAGTACTTC.

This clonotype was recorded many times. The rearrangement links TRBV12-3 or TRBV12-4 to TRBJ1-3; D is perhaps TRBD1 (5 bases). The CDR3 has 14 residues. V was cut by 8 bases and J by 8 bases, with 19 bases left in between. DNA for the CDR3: TGTGCCAGCTCTCCGGGTCTACTAGGGGACACCATATATTTT. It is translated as CASSPGLLGDTIYF.

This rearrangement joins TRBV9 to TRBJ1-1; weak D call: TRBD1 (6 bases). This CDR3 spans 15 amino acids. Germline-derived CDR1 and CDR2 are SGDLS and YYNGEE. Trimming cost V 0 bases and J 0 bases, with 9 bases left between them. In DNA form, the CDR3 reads TGTGCCAGCAGCGTAGAGGGACACCTGAACACTGAAGCTTTCTTT. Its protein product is CASSVEGHLNTEAFF.

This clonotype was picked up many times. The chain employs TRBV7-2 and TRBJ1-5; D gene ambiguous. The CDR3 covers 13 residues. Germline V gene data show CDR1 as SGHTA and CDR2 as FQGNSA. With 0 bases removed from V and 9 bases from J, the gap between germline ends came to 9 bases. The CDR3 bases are TGTGCCAGCAGCTTAGCTGAGTCGCGGCCCCAGCATTTT. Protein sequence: CASSLAESRPQHF.

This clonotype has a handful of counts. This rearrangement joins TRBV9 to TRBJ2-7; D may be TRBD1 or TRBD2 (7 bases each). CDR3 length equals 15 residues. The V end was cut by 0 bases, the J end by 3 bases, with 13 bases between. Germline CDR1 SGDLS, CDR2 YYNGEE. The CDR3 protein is CASSVEGGTVYEQYF. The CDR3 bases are TGTGCCAGCAGCGTAGAGGGGGGGACAGTCTACGAGCAGTACTTC. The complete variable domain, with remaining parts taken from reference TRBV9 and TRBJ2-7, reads DSGVTQTPKHLITATGQRVTLRCSPRSGDLSVYWYQQSLDQGLQFLIQYYNGEERAKGNILERFSAQQFPDLHSELNLSSLELGDSALYFCASSVEGGTVYEQYFGPGTRLTVT.

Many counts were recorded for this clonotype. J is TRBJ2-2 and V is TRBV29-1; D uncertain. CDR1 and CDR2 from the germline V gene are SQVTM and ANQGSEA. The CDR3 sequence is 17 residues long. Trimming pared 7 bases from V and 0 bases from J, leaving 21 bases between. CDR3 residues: CSALAYMRHPNTGELFF. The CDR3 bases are TGCAGCGCCCTCGCCTATATGAGGCACCCGAACACCGGGGAGCTGTTTTTT.

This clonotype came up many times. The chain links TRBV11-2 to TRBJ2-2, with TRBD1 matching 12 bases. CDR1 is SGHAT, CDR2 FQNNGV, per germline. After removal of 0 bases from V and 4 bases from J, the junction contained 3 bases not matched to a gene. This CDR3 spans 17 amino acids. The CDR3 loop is CASSLEGTGGITGELFF. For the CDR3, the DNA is TGTGCCAGCAGCTTAGAGGGGACAGGGGGCATCACCGGGGAGCTGTTTTTT.

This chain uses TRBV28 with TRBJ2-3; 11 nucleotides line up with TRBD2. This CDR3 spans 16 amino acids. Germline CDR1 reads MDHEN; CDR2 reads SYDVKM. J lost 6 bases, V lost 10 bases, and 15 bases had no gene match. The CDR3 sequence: CATLRYSSGRSDTQYF. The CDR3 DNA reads TGTGCCACCTTACGATACTCTAGCGGGAGGTCGGATACGCAGTATTTT.

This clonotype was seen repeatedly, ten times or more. Here the CDR3 DNA reads TGTGCCAGCAGGATGACTAGCGCGCAAGAGACCCAGTACTTC. The encoded protein is CASRMTSAQETQYF. The rearrangement joins TRBV6-5 to TRBJ2-5; 8 nucleotides match TRBD2. Per germline, CDR1 MNHEY and CDR2 SVGAGI. After removal of 6 bases from V and 2 bases from J, the junction contained 5 bases not matched to a gene. The CDR3 runs to 14 residues.

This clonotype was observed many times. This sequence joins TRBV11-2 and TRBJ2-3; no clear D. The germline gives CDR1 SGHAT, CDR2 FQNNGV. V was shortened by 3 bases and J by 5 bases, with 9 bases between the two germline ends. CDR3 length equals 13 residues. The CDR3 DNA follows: TGTGCCAGCAGCTTGCAGGAACAAGATACGCAGTATTTT. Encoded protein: CASSLQEQDTQYF.

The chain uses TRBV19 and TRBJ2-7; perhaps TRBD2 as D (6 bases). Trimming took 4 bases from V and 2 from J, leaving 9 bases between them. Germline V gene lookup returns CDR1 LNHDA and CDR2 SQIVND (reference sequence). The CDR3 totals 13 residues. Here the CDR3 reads CASSSRLAYEQYF. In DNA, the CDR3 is TGTGCCAGTAGTAGTAGACTAGCCTACGAGCAGTACTTC.

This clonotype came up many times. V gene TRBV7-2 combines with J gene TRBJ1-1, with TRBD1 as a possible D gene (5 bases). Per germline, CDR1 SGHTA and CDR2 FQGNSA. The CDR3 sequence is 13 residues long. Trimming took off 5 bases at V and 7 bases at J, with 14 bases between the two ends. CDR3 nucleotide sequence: TGTGCCAGCAGCGCTGGGGGGGGAGATGAAGCTTTCTTT. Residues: CASSAGGGDEAFF.

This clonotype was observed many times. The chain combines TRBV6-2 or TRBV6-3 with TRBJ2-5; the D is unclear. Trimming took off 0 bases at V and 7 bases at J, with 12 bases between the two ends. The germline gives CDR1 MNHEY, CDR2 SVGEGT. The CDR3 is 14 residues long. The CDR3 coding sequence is TGTGCCAGCAGTTACTCGGAGACCTCTGGGACCCAGTACTTC. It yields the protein CASSYSETSGTQYF.

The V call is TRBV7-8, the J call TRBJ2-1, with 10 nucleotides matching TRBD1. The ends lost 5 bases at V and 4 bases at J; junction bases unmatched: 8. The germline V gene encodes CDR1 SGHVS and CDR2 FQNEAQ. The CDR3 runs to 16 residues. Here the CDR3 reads CASSRDRGMGYNEQFF. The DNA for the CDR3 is TGTGCCAGCAGCCGGGACAGGGGAATGGGGTACAATGAGCAGTTCTTC.

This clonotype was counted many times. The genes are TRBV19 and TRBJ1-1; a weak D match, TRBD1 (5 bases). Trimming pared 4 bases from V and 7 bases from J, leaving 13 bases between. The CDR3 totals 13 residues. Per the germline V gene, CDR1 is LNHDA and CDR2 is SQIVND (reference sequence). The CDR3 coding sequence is TGTGCCAGTAGTAACAACAGGCAGTTTGAAGCTTTCTTT. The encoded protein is CASSNNRQFEAFF.

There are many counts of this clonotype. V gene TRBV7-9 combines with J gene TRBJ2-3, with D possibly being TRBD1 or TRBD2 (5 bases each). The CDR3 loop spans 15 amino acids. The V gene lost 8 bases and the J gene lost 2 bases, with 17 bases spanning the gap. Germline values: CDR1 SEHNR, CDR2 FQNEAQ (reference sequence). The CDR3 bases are TGTGCCAGCCGGGGACGGCAGATCCTCACAGATACGCAGTATTTT. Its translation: CASRGRQILTDTQYF.

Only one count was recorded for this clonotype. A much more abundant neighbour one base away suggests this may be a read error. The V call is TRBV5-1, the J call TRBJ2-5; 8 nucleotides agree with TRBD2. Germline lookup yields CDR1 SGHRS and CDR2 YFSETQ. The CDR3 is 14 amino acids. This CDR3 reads CVSSTRGVLETQYF. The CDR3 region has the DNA TGCGTCAGCAGCACGCGGGGGGTATTAGAGACCCAGTACTTC.

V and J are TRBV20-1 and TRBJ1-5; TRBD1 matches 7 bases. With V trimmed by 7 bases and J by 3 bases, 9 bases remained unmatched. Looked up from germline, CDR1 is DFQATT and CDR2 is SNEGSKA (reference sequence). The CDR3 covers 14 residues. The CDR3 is CSDSRGQVNQPQHF. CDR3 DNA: TGCAGTGATTCCCGAGGACAGGTCAATCAGCCCCAGCATTTT.

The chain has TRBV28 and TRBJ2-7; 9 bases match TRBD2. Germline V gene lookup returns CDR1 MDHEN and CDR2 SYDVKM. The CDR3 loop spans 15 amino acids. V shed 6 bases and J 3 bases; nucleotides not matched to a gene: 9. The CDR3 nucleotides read TGTGCCAGCAGATCCACAGCGGGGGGTTTCTACGAGCAGTACTTC. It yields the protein CASRSTAGGFYEQYF.

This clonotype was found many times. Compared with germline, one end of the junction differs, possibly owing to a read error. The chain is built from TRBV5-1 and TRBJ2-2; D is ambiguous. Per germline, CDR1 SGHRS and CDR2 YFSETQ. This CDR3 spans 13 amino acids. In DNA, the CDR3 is TGTGCCAGCAGCTCGTCTAACACCGGGGAGCTGTTTTTT. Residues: CASSSSNTGELFF.

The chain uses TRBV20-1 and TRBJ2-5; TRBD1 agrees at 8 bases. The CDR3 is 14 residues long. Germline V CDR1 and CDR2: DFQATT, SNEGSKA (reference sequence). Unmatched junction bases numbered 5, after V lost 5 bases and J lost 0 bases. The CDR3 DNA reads TGCAGTGCTCCTCAGACAGGGGACCAAGAGACCCAGTACTTC. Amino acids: CSAPQTGDQETQYF.